Each of the 17 T cell receptor beta chains below was sequenced from the same sample in a study of early T cells in non-severe SARS-CoV-2 infection. Via MiXCR, TCRdb re-called the 5' RACE reads, giving one row per CDR3 protein. The profile shows about 47,000 distinct CDR3 sequences, about a tenth of them singletons. The specimen was whole blood, collected at baseline. Every receptor here comes from an adult who was a healthcare worker with PCR-confirmed SARS-CoV-2 infection or an uninfected control (not recorded which).

This clonotype was counted only a few times. The chain combines TRBV29-1 with TRBJ2-7; 8 nucleotides match TRBD2. The CDR3 totals 15 residues. The germline gives CDR1 SQVTM, CDR2 ANQGSEA. The junction had 12 bases not matched to a gene; V was cut back by 4 bases and J by 4 bases. The CDR3 DNA sequence: TGCAGCGTTGTATCAGCGGCTAGCGGGTTTTACGAGCAGTACTTC. This encodes CSVVSAASGFYEQYF.

This clonotype was detected only a few times. Here the CDR3 reads CASSQDPPGGSDSPLHF. The CDR3 bases are TGTGCCAGCAGTCAGGACCCCCCCGGGGGTAGTGATTCACCCCTCCACTTT. V is TRBV27 and J is TRBJ1-6; D is perhaps TRBD1 (5 bases). Germline V gene data show CDR1 as MNHEY and CDR2 as SMNVEV (reference sequence). The V and J ends lost 5 bases and 8 bases respectively, with 22 bases between them. This CDR3 comprises 17 residues.

This clonotype was recorded many times. The J gene is TRBJ2-7, the V gene TRBV5-1; 7 bases are shared with TRBD2. The germline gives CDR1 SGHRS, CDR2 YFSETQ. The CDR3 loop spans 14 amino acids. Germline trimming cut 6 bases from V and 2 bases from J; bases unmatched to any gene: 8. As DNA, the CDR3 is TGCGCCAGCAAAACCGGGACTACCACCTACGAGCAGTACTTC. Translating gives CASKTGTTTYEQYF.

Concerning this clonotype itself: A much larger clone sits a single nucleotide away, making a read error possible. The chain has TRBV2 and TRBJ2-2; no definite D call. This CDR3 has 11 residues. Germline CDR1 and CDR2: SNHLY and FYNNEI. Trimming stripped 3 bases from V and 6 bases from J, with 2 bases between. The CDR3 DNA sequence: TGTGCCAGCAGTGATGCCGGGGAGCTGTTTTTT. Its translation is CASSDAGELFF.

This clonotype has just a few counts. This chain uses TRBV21-1 with TRBJ2-7; the table calls TRBD1, which could not be checked here. TRBV21-1 is a pseudogene segment. The CDR3 has 13 amino acids. DNA for the CDR3: TGTGCCAGCATCCCGTCGACAGCCTACGAGCAGTACTTC. It codes for CASIPSTAYEQYF.

This clonotype was picked up a small number of times. The CDR3 DNA reads as TGTGCCAGCAGCAGAGGGACAGAACGGGCCTACGAGCAGTACTTC. Amino acid sequence: CASSRGTERAYEQYF. The chain links TRBV7-6 to TRBJ2-7; 7 nucleotides align to TRBD1. CDR1 SGHVS and CDR2 FNYEAQ come from the germline V gene. CDR3 length equals 15 residues. The V gene end was trimmed by 5 bases and the J gene end by 2 bases; junction bases not matched to a gene: 9.

This clonotype turned up a few times. The V call is TRBV4-2, the J call TRBJ1-1; D is unresolved. This CDR3 comprises 12 residues. Trimming stripped 0 bases from V and 8 bases from J, with 7 bases between. CDR1 is LGHNA and CDR2 is YNFKEQ in the germline V gene. CDR3: CASSQENNEAFF. CDR3 nucleotides: TGTGCCAGCAGCCAAGAAAACAACGAAGCTTTCTTT.

There are many counts of this clonotype. J is TRBJ1-4 and V is TRBV11-2; no clear D. Trimming left V 6 bases short and J 6 bases short, with 17 bases between. CDR1 and CDR2 from the germline V gene are SGHAT and FQNNGV. The CDR3 loop spans 15 amino acids. CDR3 sequence: CASRKPGRLHEKLFF. The DNA of the CDR3 is TGTGCCAGCAGGAAACCCGGGCGGCTTCATGAAAAACTGTTTTTT.

This clonotype has just a few counts. V usage is TRBV30 and J usage is TRBJ1-1; TRBD1 agrees at 7 bases. V dropped 0 bases and J dropped 0; count of bases not matched to a gene: 7. This CDR3 spans 16 amino acids. CDR1 is GTSNPN, CDR2 SVGIG, per germline (reference sequence). CDR3 residues: CAWSVLGTVMNTEAFF. CDR3 DNA sequence: TGTGCCTGGAGTGTACTAGGGACAGTCATGAACACTGAAGCTTTCTTT.

This clonotype was counted a few times. The chain recombines TRBV7-9 with TRBJ1-2; unclear D gene. The CDR3 is 12 amino acids. V shed 4 bases and J shed 3 bases, with 6 bases lying between them. The germline gives CDR1 SEHNR, CDR2 FQNEAQ (reference sequence). This CDR3 is CASSWRDYGYTF. The CDR3 coding sequence is TGTGCCAGCAGCTGGAGAGACTATGGCTACACCTTC.

Many counts were recorded for this clonotype. The chain has TRBV13 and TRBJ2-7, with 12 bases lining up with TRBD1. The CDR3 runs 14 residues. Looked up from germline, CDR1 is PRHDT and CDR2 is FYEKMQ (reference sequence). Trimming cost V 5 bases and J 5 bases; bases outside gene matches: 4. This CDR3 reads CASSPRDRGHEQYF. CDR3 DNA: TGTGCCAGCAGCCCCCGGGACAGGGGGCACGAGCAGTACTTC.

This clonotype was counted at least ten times. The chain carries TRBV7-2 and TRBJ2-3, with 11 bases lining up with TRBD1. The germline CDR1 and CDR2 sequences are SGHTA and FQGNSA. V shed 4 bases, J shed 4 bases, and the junction held 10 bases outside the gene matches. The CDR3 length is 17 residues. The CDR3 loop is CASSWTGTGGSADTQYF. For the CDR3, the DNA is TGTGCCAGCAGCTGGACCGGGACAGGGGGATCGGCAGATACGCAGTATTTT.

The chain recombines TRBV11-2 with TRBJ2-6; D not resolved. Germline CDR1 and CDR2: SGHAT and FQNNGV. The CDR3 covers 14 residues. Trimming removed 7 bases from V and 4 bases from J, with 11 bases in between. CDR3 residues: CASTTRPGANVLTF. CDR3 DNA sequence: TGTGCCAGCACCACCCGGCCCGGGGCCAACGTCCTGACTTTC.

This clonotype appeared many times. The chain uses TRBV7-8 and TRBJ2-5; D remains ambiguous. The V gene lost 5 bases and the J gene lost 2 bases, with 9 bases spanning the gap. This CDR3 comprises 13 residues. Germline V gives CDR1 SGHVS, CDR2 FQNEAQ. CDR3 sequence (DNA): TGTGCCAGCAGCCCTCAGGCACAAGAGACCCAGTACTTC. Translated: CASSPQAQETQYF.

The chain carries TRBV10-1 and TRBJ2-5; maybe TRBD1 (5 bases). V gave up 3 bases and J gave up 5 bases, with 10 bases separating them. Germline CDR1 reads WNHNN; CDR2 reads SYGVQD (reference sequence). The CDR3 loop spans 13 amino acids. This CDR3 is CASSEMAGETQYF. DNA of the CDR3: TGCGCCAGCAGTGAAATGGCAGGGGAGACCCAGTACTTC.

This clonotype has more than one count but fewer than ten. This chain joins TRBV3-1 and TRBJ2-5; no reliable D call. Germline CDR1 LGHDT, CDR2 YNNKEL (reference sequence). The ends were cut back, 0 bases at V and 6 bases at J, with 5 bases in the middle. The CDR3 is made up of 12 amino acids. The CDR3 sequence is CASSQDAKTQYF. For the CDR3, the DNA is TGTGCCAGCAGCCAAGATGCAAAGACCCAGTACTTC.

This sequence joins TRBV7-8 and TRBJ1-5; 7 nucleotides match TRBD1. Looked up from germline, CDR1 is SGHVS and CDR2 is FQNEAQ. This CDR3 is built from 15 residues. The junction had 7 bases not matched to a gene; V was cut back by 4 bases and J by 4 bases. For the CDR3, the DNA is TGTGCCAGCAGCTCCAGGACAGGCATTAATCAGCCCCAGCATTTT. As protein: CASSSRTGINQPQHF.